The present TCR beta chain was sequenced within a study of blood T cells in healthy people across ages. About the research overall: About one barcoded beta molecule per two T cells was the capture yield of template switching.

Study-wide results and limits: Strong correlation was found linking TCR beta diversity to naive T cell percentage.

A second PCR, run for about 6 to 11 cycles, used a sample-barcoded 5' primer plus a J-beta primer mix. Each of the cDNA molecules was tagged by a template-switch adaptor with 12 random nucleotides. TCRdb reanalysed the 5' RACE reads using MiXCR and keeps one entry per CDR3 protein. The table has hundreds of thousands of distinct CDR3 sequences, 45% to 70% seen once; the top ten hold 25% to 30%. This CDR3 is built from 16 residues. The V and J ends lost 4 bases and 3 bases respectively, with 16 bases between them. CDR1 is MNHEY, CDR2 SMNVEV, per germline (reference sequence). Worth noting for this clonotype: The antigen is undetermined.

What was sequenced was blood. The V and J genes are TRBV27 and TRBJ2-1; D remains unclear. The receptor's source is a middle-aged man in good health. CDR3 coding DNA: TGTGCCAGCAGTTCGACGGGTGCGCAAGACTACAATGAGCAGTTCTTC. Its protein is CASSSTGAQDYNEQFF.